The source of this TCR beta chain is a study of blood T cell repertoires in COVID-19. Study details: Samples of COVID-19 (acute and convalescent) were obtained from the United States, Italy and Spain. T cells, B-cell-depleted T cells, or PBMCs provided the cDNA or gDNA that served as material.

The CDR3 loop spans 13 amino acids. Trimming took 5 bases from V and 9 from J; bases not matched to a gene: 9. The assay was immunoSEQ multiplex PCR, and TCRdb's table has in-frame clones only and misses some. The data hold 540,000 or so clones, with 85% to 90% observed a single time. This sequence was found in a woman between 45 and 65 years old with COVID-19, enrolled during active disease. The chain uses TRBV12-3 or TRBV12-4 and TRBJ2-5, with 7 nucleotides matching TRBD1. The source material was peripheral blood. This CDR3 is CASSPTGLKAQYF. CDR3 nucleotides: TGTGCCAGCAGTCCGACAGGGTTGAAAGCCCAGTACTTC.